One sample yielded the 12 T cell receptor beta chains listed below, sequenced in a study of cytomegalovirus exposure and HLA in healthy donors. The PCR used 60 Vbeta and 13 Jbeta primers. Profiling relied on immunoSEQ multiplex PCR, and the TCRdb table lists in-frame clones only, not all of them. The table records around 100,000 clones, approximately 73% of them present only once. The specimen sequenced was PBMCs. The receptors originated from a woman aged 45-60 years in good health and CMV-seropositive.

The V gene is TRBV7-9, the J gene TRBJ1-1, with 8 bases that match TRBD1. V lost 6 bases and J lost 1; bases outside the gene matches: 7. The germline gives CDR1 SEHNR, CDR2 FQNEAQ (reference sequence). This CDR3 is 15 amino acids long. The CDR3, as DNA: TGTGCCAGCAGTTTGCGGGACAGGCGGAACACTGAAGCTTTCTTT. It codes for CASSLRDRRNTEAFF.

V and J are TRBV11-2 and TRBJ2-3; TRBD2 matches 11 bases. The CDR3 contains 18 residues. The germline V gene encodes CDR1 SGHAT and CDR2 FQNNGV. V was clipped by 4 bases and J by 2 bases; unmatched bases: 11. CDR3 sequence (DNA): TGTGCCAGCAGCTCCCACCTGACTAGCGGGGAGGACACAGATACGCAGTATTTT. Translating gives CASSSHLTSGEDTDTQYF.

CDR3 sequence reads: CASSHNSGSSYEQYF. The CDR3 DNA reads as TGTGCCAGCAGCCATAATAGCGGGAGCTCCTACGAGCAGTACTTC. The chain employs TRBV14 and TRBJ2-7; 9 bases line up with TRBD2. The CDR3 has 15 residues. Germline V lookup: CDR1 SGHDN, CDR2 FVKESK. Trimming cost V 3 bases and J 0 bases; bases outside gene matches: 3.

The chain has TRBV6-1 and TRBJ1-1; D is perhaps TRBD1 (6 bases). The germline CDR1 and CDR2 sequences are MNHNS and SASEGT. Trimming removed 2 bases from V and 10 bases from J, with 20 bases in between. The CDR3 spans 15 residues. CDR3 amino acids: CASSEQGSGGARAFF. The CDR3 DNA reads as TGTGCCAGCAGTGAACAAGGGTCGGGGGGCGCAAGAGCTTTCTTT.

CDR3 sequence: CASSLPVQGGNTIYF. The CDR3 DNA sequence: TGTGCCAGCAGCTTACCCGTTCAGGGGGGAAACACCATATATTTT. The chain links TRBV7-9 to TRBJ1-3; tentatively, D is TRBD1 (6 bases). V was pared by 2 bases and J by 4 bases, with 12 bases between. Germline CDR1 reads SEHNR; CDR2 reads FQNEAQ (reference sequence). This CDR3 comprises 15 residues.

In regard to this clone: The same CDR3 arises from other DNA sequences in this sample as well. The chain carries TRBV7-3 and TRBJ2-1; 10 bases are a match to TRBD2. The CDR3 is 18 amino acids. The germline V gene encodes CDR1 SGHTA and CDR2 FQGTGA. With V trimmed by 5 bases and J by 0 bases, 10 bases remained unmatched. As DNA, the CDR3 is TGTGCCAGCAGCCTCGGGCTAGCGGGGGTCAGCTCCTACAATGAGCAGTTCTTC. It specifies CASSLGLAGVSSYNEQFF.

The DNA of the CDR3 is TGTGCCAGCTCCTCCTTTGACAGGTACTACGAGCAGTACTTC. Its translation: CASSSFDRYYEQYF. This sequence joins TRBV2 and TRBJ2-7; a weak D match, TRBD1 (6 bases). The germline V and J ends were trimmed by 8 bases and 3 bases, with 17 bases remaining between them. Germline CDR1 is SNHLY and CDR2 is FYNNEI. This CDR3 has 14 amino acids.

The CDR3 nucleotides read TGTGCCAGCAGCCTGACAGGGACTAATTCACCCCTCCACTTT. Translation gives CASSLTGTNSPLHF. The rearrangement uses TRBV27 and TRBJ1-6, with 7 bases identical to TRBD1. Germline assignment: CDR1 MNHEY and CDR2 SMNVEV (reference sequence). This CDR3 has 14 residues. V lost 6 bases to trimming and J lost 6 bases; unmatched junction nucleotides: 5.

The chain combines TRBV9 with TRBJ2-5, with 8 bases fitting TRBD2. Germline trimming cut 0 bases from V and 4 bases from J; bases unmatched to any gene: 8. The CDR3 has 16 residues. CDR1 SGDLS and CDR2 YYNGEE come from the germline V gene. The CDR3 region has the DNA TGTGCCAGCAGCGTAGGGGCGGGGGGCCGTCCAGAGACCCAGTACTTC. Translated, it gives CASSVGAGGRPETQYF.

The chain couples TRBV11-2 to TRBJ2-7; 7 nucleotides align to TRBD1. The length of the CDR3 is 13 residues. CDR1 and CDR2 from the germline V gene are SGHAT and FQNNGV. The V segment lost 1 base and the J segment 4 bases; nucleotides outside the gene matches: 1. The CDR3 loop reads CASSLVQGYEQYF. CDR3 sequence (DNA): TGTGCCAGCAGCTTAGTACAGGGGTACGAGCAGTACTTC.

The chain uses TRBV30 and TRBJ2-3; weak D call: TRBD2 (6 bases). The CDR3 is 15 residues long. V lost 4 bases and J lost 5, with 19 bases in between. Germline V gene data show CDR1 as GTSNPN and CDR2 as SVGIG (reference sequence). The CDR3 here is CAWNSGAPLRDTQYF. The CDR3 bases are TGTGCCTGGAATTCGGGAGCCCCTTTAAGAGATACGCAGTATTTT.

V is TRBV5-4 and J is TRBJ2-3; a possible D gene is TRBD2 (5 bases). CDR1 is SGHNT and CDR2 is YYREEE in the germline V gene (reference sequence). The CDR3 is 15 amino acids. V was shortened by 4 bases and J by 4 bases, with 16 bases between the two germline ends. This CDR3 reads CASSGGFSPADTQYF. CDR3 DNA: TGTGCCAGCAGCGGAGGTTTTTCCCCCGCAGATACGCAGTATTTT.